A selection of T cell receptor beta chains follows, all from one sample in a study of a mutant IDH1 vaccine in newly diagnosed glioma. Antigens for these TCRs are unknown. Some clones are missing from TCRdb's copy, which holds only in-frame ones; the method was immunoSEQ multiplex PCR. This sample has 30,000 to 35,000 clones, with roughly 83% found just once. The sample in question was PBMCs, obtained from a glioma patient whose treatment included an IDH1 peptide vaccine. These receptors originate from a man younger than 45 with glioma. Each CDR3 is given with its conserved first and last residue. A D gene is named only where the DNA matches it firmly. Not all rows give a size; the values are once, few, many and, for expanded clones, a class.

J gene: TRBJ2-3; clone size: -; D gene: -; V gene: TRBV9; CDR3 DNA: TGTGCCAGCAGCGTAGAGGTTGCATCAGATACGCAGTATTTT; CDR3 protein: CASSVEVASDTQYF
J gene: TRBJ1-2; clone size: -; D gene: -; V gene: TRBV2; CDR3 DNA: TGTGCCAGCAGTGAAAGAGGGTCAGGCTATGGCTACACCTTC; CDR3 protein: CASSERGSGYGYTF
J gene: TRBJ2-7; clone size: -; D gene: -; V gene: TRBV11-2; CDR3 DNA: TGTGCCAGCAGCGTCTCCAGGGGATCCTACGAGCAGTACTTC; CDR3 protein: CASSVSRGSYEQYF
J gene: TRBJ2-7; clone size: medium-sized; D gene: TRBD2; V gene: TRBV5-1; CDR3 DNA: TGCGCCAGCAGCTTGAGGGAGGGGCCCCTCTACGAGCAGTACTTC; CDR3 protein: CASSLREGPLYEQYF
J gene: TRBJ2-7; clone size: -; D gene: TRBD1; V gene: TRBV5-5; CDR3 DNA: TGTGCCAGCAGCTTGGCCGCCGGGACAGGGGGTCGCCGGGAGCAGTACTTC; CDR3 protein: CASSLAAGTGGRREQYF
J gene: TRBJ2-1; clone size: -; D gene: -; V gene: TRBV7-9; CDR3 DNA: TGTGCCAGCAGCTTTCTGTCATCCGGCTACAATGAGCAGTTCTTC; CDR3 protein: CASSFLSSGYNEQFF
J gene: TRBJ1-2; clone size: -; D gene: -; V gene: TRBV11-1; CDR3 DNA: TGTGCCAGCAGCTTAGATCGGACAGCAAGTAACTATGGCTACACCTTC; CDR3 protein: CASSLDRTASNYGYTF
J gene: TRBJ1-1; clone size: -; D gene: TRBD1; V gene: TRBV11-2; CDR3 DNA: TGTGCCAGCAGCTTAATAGCCAGGGGACAGTACACTGAAGCTTTCTTT; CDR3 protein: CASSLIARGQYTEAFF
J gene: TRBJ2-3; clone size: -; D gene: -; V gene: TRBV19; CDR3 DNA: TGTGCCAGTTACTCCCCCACAGATACGCAGTATTTT; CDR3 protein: CASYSPTDTQYF
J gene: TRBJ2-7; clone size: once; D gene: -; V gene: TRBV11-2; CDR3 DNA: TGTGCCAGCAGCTTAGAAGGCAGGGTCTACGAGCAGTACTTC; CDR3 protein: CASSLEGRVYEQYF
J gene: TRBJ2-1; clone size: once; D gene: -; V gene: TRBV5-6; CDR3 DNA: TGTGCCAGCAGCTACACCGGGAGTACTAACTTAAATGAGCAGTTCTTC; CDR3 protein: CASSYTGSTNLNEQFF
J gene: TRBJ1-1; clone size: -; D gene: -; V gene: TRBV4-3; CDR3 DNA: TGCGCCAGCAGCCACGGACTACCGGGAGAAGCTTTCTTT; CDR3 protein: CASSHGLPGEAFF
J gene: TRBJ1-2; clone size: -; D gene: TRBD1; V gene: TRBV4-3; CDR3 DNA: TGCGCCAGCAGCCAAGATCCCGGACAGGGAGGTCTTGGCTACACCTTC; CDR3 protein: CASSQDPGQGGLGYTF
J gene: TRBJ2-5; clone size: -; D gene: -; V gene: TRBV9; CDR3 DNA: TGTGCCAGCAGCGTTGGAGTCGTGGAGACCCAGTACTTC; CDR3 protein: CASSVGVVETQYF
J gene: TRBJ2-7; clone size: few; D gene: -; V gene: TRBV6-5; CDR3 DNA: TGTGCCAGCAGGCCTACGACATGGGCGGGTGAGCAGTACTTC; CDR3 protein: CASRPTTWAGEQYF
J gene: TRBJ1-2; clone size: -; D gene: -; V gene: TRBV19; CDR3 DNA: TGTGCCAGTAGTACAAGACAGCCCCGTGGCTATGGCTACACCTTC; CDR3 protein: CASSTRQPRGYGYTF
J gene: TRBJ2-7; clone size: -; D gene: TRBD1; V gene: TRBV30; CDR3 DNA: TGTGCCTGGAACCAGGACAGGGGGCTCCACGAGCAGTACTTC; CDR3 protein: CAWNQDRGLHEQYF
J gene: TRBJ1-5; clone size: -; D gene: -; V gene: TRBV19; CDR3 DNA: TGTGCCAGTAGTCGTCGAGGGGCCCTCGGCAATCAGCCCCAGCATTTT; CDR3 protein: CASSRRGALGNQPQHF
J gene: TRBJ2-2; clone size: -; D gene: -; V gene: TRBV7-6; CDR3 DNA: TGTGCCAGCAGCCCAGGACCCACCGGGGAGCTGTTTTTT; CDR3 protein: CASSPGPTGELFF
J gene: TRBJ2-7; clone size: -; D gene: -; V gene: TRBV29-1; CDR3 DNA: TGCAGCGTCCTTCCCGACGGTTCCTACGAGCAGTACTTC; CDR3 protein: CSVLPDGSYEQYF
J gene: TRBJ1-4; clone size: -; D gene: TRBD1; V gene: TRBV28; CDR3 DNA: TGTGCCAGCAGCCCGGGACAGGGTCGGGAAAAACTGTTTTTT; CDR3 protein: CASSPGQGREKLFF
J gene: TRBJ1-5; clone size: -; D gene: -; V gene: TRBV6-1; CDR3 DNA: TGTGCCAGCCTCGGCCAGGGGAGGGGCAATCAGCCCCAGCATTTT; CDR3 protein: CASLGQGRGNQPQHF
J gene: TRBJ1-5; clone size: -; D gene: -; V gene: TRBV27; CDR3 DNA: TGTGCCAGCAGCTGGGGTAGCAATCAGCCCCAGCATTTT; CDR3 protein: CASSWGSNQPQHF
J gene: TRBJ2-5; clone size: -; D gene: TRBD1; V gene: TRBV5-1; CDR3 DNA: TGCGCCAGCAGCTTGTCCCACAGGGGGCAGGAGACCCAGTACTTC; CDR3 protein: CASSLSHRGQETQYF
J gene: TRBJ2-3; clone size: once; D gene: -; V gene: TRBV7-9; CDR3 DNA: TGTGCCAGCAGCCCGGTGACAGGAGTTACAGCTACGCAGTATTTT; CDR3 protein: CASSPVTGVTATQYF
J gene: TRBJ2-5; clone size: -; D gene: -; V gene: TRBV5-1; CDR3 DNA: TGCGCCAGCAGCTTAACTAGATTGGGAGAGACCCAGTACTTC; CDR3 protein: CASSLTRLGETQYF
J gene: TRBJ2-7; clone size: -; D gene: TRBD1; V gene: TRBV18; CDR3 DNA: TGTGCCAGCTCACCAAGGGACAGGGTATCCTACGAGCAGTACTTC; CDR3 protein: CASSPRDRVSYEQYF
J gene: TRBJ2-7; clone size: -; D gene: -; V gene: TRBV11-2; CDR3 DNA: TGTGCCAGCAGCTTTCGGGGATCTAACTACGAGCAGTACTTC; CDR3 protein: CASSFRGSNYEQYF
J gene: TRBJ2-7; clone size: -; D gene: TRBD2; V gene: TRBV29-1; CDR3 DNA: TGCAGCGTTGGACGGGGGGGTGGCGACGAGCAGTACTTC; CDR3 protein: CSVGRGGGDEQYF
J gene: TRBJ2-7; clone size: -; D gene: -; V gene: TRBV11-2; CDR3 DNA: TGTGCCAGCAGCTTAGTTGACAGCTCCTACGAGCAGTACTTC; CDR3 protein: CASSLVDSSYEQYF
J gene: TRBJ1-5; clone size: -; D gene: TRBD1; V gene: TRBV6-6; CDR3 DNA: TGTGCCAGCAGACCCCAGGGGGGAAGCAATCAGCCCCAGCATTTT; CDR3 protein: CASRPQGGSNQPQHF
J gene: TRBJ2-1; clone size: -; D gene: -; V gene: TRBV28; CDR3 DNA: TGTGCCAGCATCCCGATGGGAAAGGATGAGCAGTTCTTC; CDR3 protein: CASIPMGKDEQFF
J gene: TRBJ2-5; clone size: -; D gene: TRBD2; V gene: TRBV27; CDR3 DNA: TGTGCCAGCAGTCCCCGGGTCGGGGGGGCCGGAGAGACCCAGTACTTC; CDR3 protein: CASSPRVGGAGETQYF
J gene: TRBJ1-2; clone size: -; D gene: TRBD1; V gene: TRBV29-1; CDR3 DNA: TGCAGCGTCGGAATCGACAGGGGGCACGGCTACACCTTC; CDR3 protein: CSVGIDRGHGYTF
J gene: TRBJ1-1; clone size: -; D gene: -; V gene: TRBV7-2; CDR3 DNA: TGTGCCAGCAGCCCTTCCCCGGTGCTGAACACTGAAGCTTTCTTT; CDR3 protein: CASSPSPVLNTEAFF
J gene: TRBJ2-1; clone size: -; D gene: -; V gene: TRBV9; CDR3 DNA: TGTGCCAGCAGCGGCCGGGCCCCGAACACCCTCAATGAGCAGTTCTTC; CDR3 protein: CASSGRAPNTLNEQFF
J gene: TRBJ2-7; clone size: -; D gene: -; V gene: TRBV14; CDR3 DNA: TGTGCCAGCAGCCATACGGATCTAGACTACGAGCAGTACTTC; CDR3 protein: CASSHTDLDYEQYF
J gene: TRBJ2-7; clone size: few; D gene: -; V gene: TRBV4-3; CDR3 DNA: TGCGCCAGCAGCCAAGAGATCCCGACAACCACCTACGAGCAGTACTTC; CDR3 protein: CASSQEIPTTTYEQYF
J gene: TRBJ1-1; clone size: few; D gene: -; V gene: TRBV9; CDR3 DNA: TGTGCCAGCAGCCAGGGTCCCAACACTGAAGCTTTCTTT; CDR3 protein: CASSQGPNTEAFF